This T cell receptor (beta chain) comes out of a study of vaccination effects on CD4 cells after COVID-19. This table comes from immunoSEQ multiplex PCR, and its TCRdb copy is limited to in-frame clones, with some not included. This sample has about 16,000 clones; about 76% occur once, and the top ten carry approximately 17%. Expansion with viral peptide pools was applied to antigen-specific CD4+ T cells by the ViraFEST assay prior to sequencing. Researchers isolated CD4+ T cells once approximately eleven days of culture had elapsed. Participants completed two doses of the BNT162b2 or mRNA-1273 vaccine. No vaccinee had earlier SARS-CoV-2 infection, and nucleocapsid antibodies were negative. With 7.5 to 10 ug/ml peptides and 7.5 to 10 IU/ml IL-2, approximately 2.2 million PBMC per well were cultured. Looked up from germline, CDR1 is GTSNPN and CDR2 is SVGIG (reference sequence). Trimming cost V 0 bases and J 7 bases, with 15 bases left between them. This CDR3 is built from 15 residues.

As for this clone: Its antigen is not known.

The genes are TRBV30 and TRBJ1-4, with D perhaps matching TRBD1 (6 bases). This TCR was sampled from a human donor who received a COVID-19 vaccine. The starting material was CD4+ T cells from PBMCs cultured with HCoV-NL63 spike peptides, obtained after COVID-19 vaccination. Written as DNA, the CDR3 is TGTGCCTGGAGTGTCGGGGGGGCCCGGAGTGAAAAACTGTTTTTT. Its translation is CAWSVGGARSEKLFF. Together with reference TRBV30 and TRBJ1-4, the CDR3 gives the full variable domain: SQTIHQWPATLVQPVGSPLSLECTVEGTSNPNLYWYRQAAGRGLQLLFYSVGIGQISSEVPQNLSASRPQDRQFILSSKKLLLSDSGFYLCAWSVGGARSEKLFFGSGTQLSVL.